One TCR beta chain is described in this entry. Its antigen is undetermined. The sample belongs to a study of shared clonotypes between healthy human individuals. In the study overall: A donor's plate count was three for CD4 naive and three for CD4 memory; CD8 naive had two and CD8 memory one.

Study outcomes and limitations: The rarefaction results pointed to incomplete sorted-subset sequencing despite large depth.

Sequencing was at deep level. Method: immunoSEQ multiplex PCR; TCRdb's copy keeps in-frame clones and lacks some. Of 1,400,000 or so clones detected, approximately 98.5% appear once; the ten largest clones hold about 0.4%. The CDR3 runs to 14 residues. V dropped 2 bases and J dropped 6 bases, with 14 bases sitting between them. Germline values: CDR1 KGHSH, CDR2 LQKENI. This chain connects TRBV18 to TRBJ2-7; either TRBD1 or TRBD2 may supply D (6 bases each). The receptor's source is a man aged 25 to 40 in good health. Input material: naive CD4+ T cells sorted from blood. Subset reported: CD45RA+ positively selected. CDR3 sequence: CASSPGGTPPEQYF. CDR3 in DNA: TGTGCCAGCTCACCAGGCGGGACACCCCCCGAGCAGTACTTC.